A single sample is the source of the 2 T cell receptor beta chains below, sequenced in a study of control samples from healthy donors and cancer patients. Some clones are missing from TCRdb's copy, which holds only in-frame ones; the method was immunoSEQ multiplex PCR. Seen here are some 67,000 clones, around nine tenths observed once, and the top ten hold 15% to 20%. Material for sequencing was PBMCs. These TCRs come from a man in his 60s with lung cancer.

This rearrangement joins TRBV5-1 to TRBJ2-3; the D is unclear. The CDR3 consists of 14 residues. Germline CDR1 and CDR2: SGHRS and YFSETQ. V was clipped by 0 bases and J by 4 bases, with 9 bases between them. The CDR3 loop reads CASSLASPADTQYF. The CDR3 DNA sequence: TGCGCCAGCAGCTTGGCCTCCCCTGCAGATACGCAGTATTTT.

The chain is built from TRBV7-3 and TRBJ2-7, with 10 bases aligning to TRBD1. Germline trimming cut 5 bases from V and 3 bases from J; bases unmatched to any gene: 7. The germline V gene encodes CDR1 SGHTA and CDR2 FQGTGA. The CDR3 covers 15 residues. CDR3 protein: CASSLGQGGGYEQYF. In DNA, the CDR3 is TGTGCCAGCAGCCTAGGACAGGGGGGAGGCTACGAGCAGTACTTC.